This T cell receptor (beta chain) was recorded in a study of blood T cells in healthy people across ages. Sample-barcoded 5' priming and a J-beta primer mix drove a second PCR of 7 to 11 cycles. TCRdb itself ran the 5' RACE reads through MiXCR, one entry per CDR3 protein. Here the sample spans 800,000 to 900,000 distinct CDR3 sequences, roughly 60% being singletons. The CDR3 runs 15 residues. V dropped 5 bases and J dropped 2; count of bases not matched to a gene: 7. Germline-derived CDR1 and CDR2 are SGHVS and FNYEAQ. Worth noting for this clonotype: Antigen specificity is unknown.

Study-wide points: Considered underestimates were the diversity estimates obtained from one million T cells.

The clonotype comes from a man aged 30-40 years in good health. The sample comprised blood. The V call is TRBV7-6, the J call TRBJ2-7; 9 bases map to TRBD2. The DNA for the CDR3 is TGTGCCAGCAGCGTAGAGGCTAGCGGGGCCTACGAGCAGTACTTC. This translates into CASSVEASGAYEQYF.